This T cell receptor beta chain was recorded in a study of blood T cell repertoires in COVID-19. Overall study: Samples of COVID-19 (acute and convalescent) were obtained from the United States, Italy and Spain. T cells, B-cell-depleted T cells, or PBMCs provided the cDNA or gDNA that served as material.

Per the original methods: From reference gene primer amplification, estimates of nucleated cell counts were derived. The protocol was immunoSEQ multiplex PCR, while the TCRdb copy is restricted to in-frame clones and leaves out a portion. V, J and clone size derive from that table, while D and trimming were established from the DNA sequence. The table shows some 42,000 clones, with about nine tenths occurring only once. This CDR3 contains 13 residues. Trimming pared 10 bases from V and 5 bases from J, leaving 17 bases between. Germline lookup yields CDR1 MDHEN and CDR2 SYDVKM. The TCR comes from a human donor in a cohort sampled during active COVID-19. The V and J genes are TRBV28 and TRBJ1-1; perhaps TRBD1 as D (5 bases). The specimen sequenced was peripheral blood. CDR3 DNA sequence: TGTGCCACCCTCCGATCAGGGTGGACTGAAGCTTTCTTT. Amino acids: CATLRSGWTEAFF.